A selection of T cell receptor beta chains follows, all from one sample in a study of blood T cells in healthy people across ages. In TCRdb, the 5' RACE reads were re-called with MiXCR into one record per CDR3 protein. The sample carries 700,000 or so distinct CDR3 sequences, roughly 41% recorded once. Specimen: blood. The receptors derive from an elderly man in good health. Each CDR3 is given without its conserved first and last residue. Fields, in order: CDR3 protein, V gene, J gene.

ASSFGGFQETQY,TRBV7-2,TRBJ2-5
SATRGQRRETQY,TRBV20-1,TRBJ2-5
ASSSSDYGYT,TRBV7-2,TRBJ1-2
SARRFGNSYEQF,TRBV20-1,TRBJ2-1
SVDKPLGRTTVTQY,TRBV29-1,TRBJ2-5
ASSLSSRGSYEQY,TRBV5-1,TRBJ2-7
SVSGQDLQETQY,TRBV29-1,TRBJ2-5
ASSSRGAASYNEQF,TRBV6-5,TRBJ2-1
ASSPMGQSDEQY,TRBV5-1,TRBJ2-7
ATSDANRVSNEQF,TRBV24-1,TRBJ2-1
ASSLASGLAGLNEQF,TRBV5-1,TRBJ2-1
AGTFRVGNEQF,TRBV7-2,TRBJ2-1
ASSVASTGGHGYT,TRBV9,TRBJ1-2
ASSSPGTTGSYEQY,TRBV5-1,TRBJ2-7
ASSHHGGADSYEQY,TRBV3-1,TRBJ2-7
ASSLVGGYTDTQY,TRBV11-2,TRBJ2-3
ASSRELGSYYGYT,TRBV4-3,TRBJ1-2
SVEEPDRGYGYT,TRBV29-1,TRBJ1-2
ASSSRSELVEQF,TRBV7-9,TRBJ2-1
ASSQSSGGVGGYT,TRBV16,TRBJ1-2
ATRLRGSNEQF,TRBV24-1,TRBJ2-1
ASSFGGDRVNEQF,TRBV9,TRBJ2-1
AWSVRFLSETQY,TRBV30,-
ASSQDPGTRVHEQY,TRBV3-1,TRBJ2-7
SVRTLNTEAF,TRBV29-1,TRBJ1-1
SAPQQGQFSYEQY,TRBV20-1,TRBJ2-7
SARDNFEQRLSNQPQH,TRBV20-1,TRBJ1-5
ASSNPTGSEAF,TRBV7-9,TRBJ1-1
ASSRMTVDYNEQF,TRBV4-3,TRBJ2-1